A selection of T cell receptor beta chains follows, all from one sample in a study of T cells after yellow fever vaccination. From the 5' RACE reads, TCRdb called clonotypes with MiXCR, one entry per CDR3 protein. The data hold a few hundred thousand distinct CDR3 sequences, with around 8.6% observed a single time. The material sequenced was CD4+ T cells sorted from PBMCs, taken 5 days after the yellow fever booster vaccination. The source of these receptors is a man between 18 and 35 years old who received the YFV17D yellow fever vaccine. CDR3s include the opening cysteine and the closing phenylalanine or tryptophan. The D gene is left open where the match is weak. Expanded clones are given a class, and other clones once, few, many or no size at all.

TRBV20-1,TRBJ2-2,few,13,NA,CSAAGYGTGELFF,TGCAGTGCCGCAGGGTATGGAACCGGGGAGCTGTTTTTT
TRBV18,TRBJ1-5,NA,13,NA,CASSPALNQPQHF,TGTGCCAGCTCACCAGCGCTCAATCAGCCCCAGCATTTT
TRBV20-1,TRBJ2-7,NA,11,NA,CSAFEAYEQYF,TGCAGTGCCTTCGAGGCGTACGAGCAGTACTTC
TRBV5-4,TRBJ2-1,many,12,NA,CASSSPRDEQFF,TGTGCCAGCAGCTCCCCCAGGGATGAGCAGTTCTTC
TRBV12-3/TRBV12-4,TRBJ1-3,many,16,NA,CASSPVGRKAGNTIYF,TGTGCCAGCAGCCCGGTGGGCAGGAAGGCTGGAAACACCATATATTTT
TRBV19,TRBJ2-1,NA,14,NA,CASSIETGPNEQFF,TGTGCCAGTAGTATAGAAACAGGACCTAATGAGCAGTTCTTC
TRBV12-3/TRBV12-4,TRBJ1-1,few,13,NA,CASSPTGTDEAFF,TGTGCCAGCAGCCCGACCGGGACGGATGAAGCTTTCTTT
TRBV7-2,TRBJ2-3,few,18,TRBD2,CASSSIQLAGGSSDTQYF,TGTGCCAGCAGCTCAATTCAACTAGCGGGGGGATCTTCAGATACGCAGTATTTT
TRBV20-1,TRBJ1-2,NA,15,TRBD1,CSASSLDRVVYGYTF,TGCAGTGCTAGTAGCCTCGACAGGGTGGTTTATGGCTACACCTTC
TRBV29-1,TRBJ2-1,NA,16,NA,CSVEDRGGGTYNEQFF,TGCAGCGTTGAAGATCGTGGGGGAGGCACCTACAATGAGCAGTTCTTC
TRBV5-1,TRBJ1-5,NA,24,TRBD1,CASSLYQNIGQGIEVNFGNQPQHF,TGCGCCAGCAGCTTGTATCAAAACATTGGACAGGGGATAGAGGTGAATTTTGGGAATCAGCCCCAGCATTTT
TRBV7-9,TRBJ2-5,few,10,NA,CATTGETQYF,TGTGCGACTACTGGGGAGACCCAGTACTTC
TRBV20-1,TRBJ2-5,few,12,TRBD2,CSASLAEETQYF,TGCAGTGCTAGTCTAGCGGAAGAGACCCAGTACTTC
TRBV4-1,TRBJ2-3,few,14,NA,CASSQMLVPDTQYF,TGCGCCAGCAGCCAGATGCTGGTCCCAGATACGCAGTATTTT
TRBV14,TRBJ2-3,many,14,NA,CASSQYGASPTQYF,TGTGCCAGCAGCCAGTACGGGGCCTCGCCTACGCAGTATTTT
TRBV3-1,TRBJ2-1,many,14,NA,CASSPWGRRSEQFF,TGTGCCAGCAGCCCGTGGGGTAGGCGGAGTGAGCAGTTCTTC
TRBV12-3/TRBV12-4,TRBJ1-3,many,13,NA,CASSFFSGNTIYF,TGTGCCAGCAGTTTTTTCTCTGGAAACACCATATATTTT
TRBV20-1,TRBJ2-5,NA,17,NA,CSSPGGIGAKEWETQYF,TGCAGTTCACCAGGAGGGATCGGGGCCAAGGAGTGGGAGACCCAGTACTTC
TRBV7-2,TRBJ2-3,many,14,NA,CASSLWGSTDTQYF,TGTGCCAGCAGCTTGTGGGGTAGCACAGATACGCAGTATTTT
TRBV13,TRBJ2-2,few,15,NA,CASSLYRGGTGELFF,TGTGCCAGCAGCCTCTACAGGGGAGGCACCGGGGAGCTGTTTTTT
TRBV11-2,TRBJ2-6,NA,16,NA,CASSVDSHSGANVLTF,TGTGCCAGCAGCGTGGACAGCCACTCTGGGGCCAACGTCCTGACTTTC
TRBV20-1,TRBJ2-1,few,12,TRBD1,CSARGTGDEQFF,TGCAGTGCTAGAGGGACAGGGGATGAGCAGTTCTTC
TRBV4-3,TRBJ2-5,NA,14,NA,CASSQASSRETQYF,TGCGCCAGCAGCCAAGCGAGTAGCCGGGAGACCCAGTACTTC
TRBV12-3/TRBV12-4,TRBJ1-2,few,15,TRBD1,CASSYRTGVYESYTF,TGTGCCAGCAGCTATAGGACAGGGGTCTATGAGAGCTACACCTTC
TRBV20-1,TRBJ2-2,few,12,NA,CSAQDVAGELFF,TGCAGTGCTCAGGATGTCGCCGGGGAGCTGTTTTTT
TRBV5-1,TRBJ1-1,NA,14,NA,CASSFGEVNTEAFF,TGCGCCAGCAGCTTCGGGGAAGTGAACACTGAAGCTTTCTTT
TRBV20-1,TRBJ2-3,few,16,NA,CSARDPLGLHTDTQYF,TGCAGTGCTAGAGATCCCCTCGGTCTACACACAGATACGCAGTATTTT
TRBV9,TRBJ1-3,many,14,NA,CASSQQGTGNTIYF,TGTGCCAGCAGCCAACAGGGTACTGGAAACACCATATATTTT
TRBV4-1,TRBJ2-1,few,19,TRBD2,CASSQGPGLAGGAYNEQFF,TGCGCCAGCAGCCAAGGGCCGGGACTAGCGGGGGGGGCATACAATGAGCAGTTCTTC
TRBV4-3,TRBJ2-2,many,15,TRBD1,CASSQRQGVTGELFF,TGCGCCAGCAGCCAAAGACAGGGGGTCACCGGGGAGCTGTTTTTT
TRBV4-3,TRBJ1-4,few,21,NA,CASSLSQSGVFTSIANEKLFF,TGCGCCAGCAGCCTTTCCCAGTCTGGTGTATTCACGTCGATTGCTAATGAAAAACTGTTTTTT
TRBV7-2,TRBJ1-3,NA,15,TRBD1,CASSTTGQAGNTIYF,TGTGCCAGCAGCACTACGGGACAGGCTGGAAACACCATATATTTT
TRBV18,TRBJ2-3,many,17,TRBD2,CASSPLAGSTSTDTQYF,TGTGCCAGCTCACCGCTAGCGGGGTCGACTAGCACAGATACGCAGTATTTT
TRBV10-3,TRBJ1-1,NA,17,TRBD1,CAISGGTGKGGNTEAFF,TGTGCCATCAGTGGCGGGACAGGGAAAGGGGGGAACACTGAAGCTTTCTTT
TRBV7-2,TRBJ1-2,NA,13,NA,CASSSLGNHGYTF,TGTGCCAGCAGCTCCCTGGGAAACCATGGCTACACCTTC
TRBV7-6,TRBJ1-4,many,14,NA,CASSSQGLNEKLFF,TGTGCCAGCAGCTCACAGGGTCTGAATGAAAAACTGTTTTTT
TRBV5-1,TRBJ1-3,NA,14,TRBD1,CASSPQGGSDTIYF,TGCGCCAGCAGCCCCCAGGGGGGCTCGGACACCATATATTTT
TRBV12-3/TRBV12-4,TRBJ2-7,many,16,NA,CASSWNHGGSRNEQYF,TGTGCCAGCAGTTGGAATCACGGGGGATCTCGGAACGAGCAGTACTTC
TRBV5-6,TRBJ2-1,many,15,TRBD1,CASSLWDRIYNEQFF,TGTGCCAGCAGCTTATGGGACAGAATCTACAATGAGCAGTTCTTC
TRBV29-1,TRBJ2-1,NA,15,TRBD1,CSVPQGSSSYNEQFF,TGCAGCGTTCCACAGGGGTCTAGCTCCTACAATGAGCAGTTCTTC
TRBV20-1,TRBJ2-7,many,12,NA,CSATPSGYEQYF,TGCAGTGCTACCCCCTCGGGCTACGAGCAGTACTTC
TRBV6-6,TRBJ2-3,NA,15,NA,CASSRPLDSTDTQYF,TGTGCCAGCAGCCGACCCTTGGACAGCACAGATACGCAGTATTTT